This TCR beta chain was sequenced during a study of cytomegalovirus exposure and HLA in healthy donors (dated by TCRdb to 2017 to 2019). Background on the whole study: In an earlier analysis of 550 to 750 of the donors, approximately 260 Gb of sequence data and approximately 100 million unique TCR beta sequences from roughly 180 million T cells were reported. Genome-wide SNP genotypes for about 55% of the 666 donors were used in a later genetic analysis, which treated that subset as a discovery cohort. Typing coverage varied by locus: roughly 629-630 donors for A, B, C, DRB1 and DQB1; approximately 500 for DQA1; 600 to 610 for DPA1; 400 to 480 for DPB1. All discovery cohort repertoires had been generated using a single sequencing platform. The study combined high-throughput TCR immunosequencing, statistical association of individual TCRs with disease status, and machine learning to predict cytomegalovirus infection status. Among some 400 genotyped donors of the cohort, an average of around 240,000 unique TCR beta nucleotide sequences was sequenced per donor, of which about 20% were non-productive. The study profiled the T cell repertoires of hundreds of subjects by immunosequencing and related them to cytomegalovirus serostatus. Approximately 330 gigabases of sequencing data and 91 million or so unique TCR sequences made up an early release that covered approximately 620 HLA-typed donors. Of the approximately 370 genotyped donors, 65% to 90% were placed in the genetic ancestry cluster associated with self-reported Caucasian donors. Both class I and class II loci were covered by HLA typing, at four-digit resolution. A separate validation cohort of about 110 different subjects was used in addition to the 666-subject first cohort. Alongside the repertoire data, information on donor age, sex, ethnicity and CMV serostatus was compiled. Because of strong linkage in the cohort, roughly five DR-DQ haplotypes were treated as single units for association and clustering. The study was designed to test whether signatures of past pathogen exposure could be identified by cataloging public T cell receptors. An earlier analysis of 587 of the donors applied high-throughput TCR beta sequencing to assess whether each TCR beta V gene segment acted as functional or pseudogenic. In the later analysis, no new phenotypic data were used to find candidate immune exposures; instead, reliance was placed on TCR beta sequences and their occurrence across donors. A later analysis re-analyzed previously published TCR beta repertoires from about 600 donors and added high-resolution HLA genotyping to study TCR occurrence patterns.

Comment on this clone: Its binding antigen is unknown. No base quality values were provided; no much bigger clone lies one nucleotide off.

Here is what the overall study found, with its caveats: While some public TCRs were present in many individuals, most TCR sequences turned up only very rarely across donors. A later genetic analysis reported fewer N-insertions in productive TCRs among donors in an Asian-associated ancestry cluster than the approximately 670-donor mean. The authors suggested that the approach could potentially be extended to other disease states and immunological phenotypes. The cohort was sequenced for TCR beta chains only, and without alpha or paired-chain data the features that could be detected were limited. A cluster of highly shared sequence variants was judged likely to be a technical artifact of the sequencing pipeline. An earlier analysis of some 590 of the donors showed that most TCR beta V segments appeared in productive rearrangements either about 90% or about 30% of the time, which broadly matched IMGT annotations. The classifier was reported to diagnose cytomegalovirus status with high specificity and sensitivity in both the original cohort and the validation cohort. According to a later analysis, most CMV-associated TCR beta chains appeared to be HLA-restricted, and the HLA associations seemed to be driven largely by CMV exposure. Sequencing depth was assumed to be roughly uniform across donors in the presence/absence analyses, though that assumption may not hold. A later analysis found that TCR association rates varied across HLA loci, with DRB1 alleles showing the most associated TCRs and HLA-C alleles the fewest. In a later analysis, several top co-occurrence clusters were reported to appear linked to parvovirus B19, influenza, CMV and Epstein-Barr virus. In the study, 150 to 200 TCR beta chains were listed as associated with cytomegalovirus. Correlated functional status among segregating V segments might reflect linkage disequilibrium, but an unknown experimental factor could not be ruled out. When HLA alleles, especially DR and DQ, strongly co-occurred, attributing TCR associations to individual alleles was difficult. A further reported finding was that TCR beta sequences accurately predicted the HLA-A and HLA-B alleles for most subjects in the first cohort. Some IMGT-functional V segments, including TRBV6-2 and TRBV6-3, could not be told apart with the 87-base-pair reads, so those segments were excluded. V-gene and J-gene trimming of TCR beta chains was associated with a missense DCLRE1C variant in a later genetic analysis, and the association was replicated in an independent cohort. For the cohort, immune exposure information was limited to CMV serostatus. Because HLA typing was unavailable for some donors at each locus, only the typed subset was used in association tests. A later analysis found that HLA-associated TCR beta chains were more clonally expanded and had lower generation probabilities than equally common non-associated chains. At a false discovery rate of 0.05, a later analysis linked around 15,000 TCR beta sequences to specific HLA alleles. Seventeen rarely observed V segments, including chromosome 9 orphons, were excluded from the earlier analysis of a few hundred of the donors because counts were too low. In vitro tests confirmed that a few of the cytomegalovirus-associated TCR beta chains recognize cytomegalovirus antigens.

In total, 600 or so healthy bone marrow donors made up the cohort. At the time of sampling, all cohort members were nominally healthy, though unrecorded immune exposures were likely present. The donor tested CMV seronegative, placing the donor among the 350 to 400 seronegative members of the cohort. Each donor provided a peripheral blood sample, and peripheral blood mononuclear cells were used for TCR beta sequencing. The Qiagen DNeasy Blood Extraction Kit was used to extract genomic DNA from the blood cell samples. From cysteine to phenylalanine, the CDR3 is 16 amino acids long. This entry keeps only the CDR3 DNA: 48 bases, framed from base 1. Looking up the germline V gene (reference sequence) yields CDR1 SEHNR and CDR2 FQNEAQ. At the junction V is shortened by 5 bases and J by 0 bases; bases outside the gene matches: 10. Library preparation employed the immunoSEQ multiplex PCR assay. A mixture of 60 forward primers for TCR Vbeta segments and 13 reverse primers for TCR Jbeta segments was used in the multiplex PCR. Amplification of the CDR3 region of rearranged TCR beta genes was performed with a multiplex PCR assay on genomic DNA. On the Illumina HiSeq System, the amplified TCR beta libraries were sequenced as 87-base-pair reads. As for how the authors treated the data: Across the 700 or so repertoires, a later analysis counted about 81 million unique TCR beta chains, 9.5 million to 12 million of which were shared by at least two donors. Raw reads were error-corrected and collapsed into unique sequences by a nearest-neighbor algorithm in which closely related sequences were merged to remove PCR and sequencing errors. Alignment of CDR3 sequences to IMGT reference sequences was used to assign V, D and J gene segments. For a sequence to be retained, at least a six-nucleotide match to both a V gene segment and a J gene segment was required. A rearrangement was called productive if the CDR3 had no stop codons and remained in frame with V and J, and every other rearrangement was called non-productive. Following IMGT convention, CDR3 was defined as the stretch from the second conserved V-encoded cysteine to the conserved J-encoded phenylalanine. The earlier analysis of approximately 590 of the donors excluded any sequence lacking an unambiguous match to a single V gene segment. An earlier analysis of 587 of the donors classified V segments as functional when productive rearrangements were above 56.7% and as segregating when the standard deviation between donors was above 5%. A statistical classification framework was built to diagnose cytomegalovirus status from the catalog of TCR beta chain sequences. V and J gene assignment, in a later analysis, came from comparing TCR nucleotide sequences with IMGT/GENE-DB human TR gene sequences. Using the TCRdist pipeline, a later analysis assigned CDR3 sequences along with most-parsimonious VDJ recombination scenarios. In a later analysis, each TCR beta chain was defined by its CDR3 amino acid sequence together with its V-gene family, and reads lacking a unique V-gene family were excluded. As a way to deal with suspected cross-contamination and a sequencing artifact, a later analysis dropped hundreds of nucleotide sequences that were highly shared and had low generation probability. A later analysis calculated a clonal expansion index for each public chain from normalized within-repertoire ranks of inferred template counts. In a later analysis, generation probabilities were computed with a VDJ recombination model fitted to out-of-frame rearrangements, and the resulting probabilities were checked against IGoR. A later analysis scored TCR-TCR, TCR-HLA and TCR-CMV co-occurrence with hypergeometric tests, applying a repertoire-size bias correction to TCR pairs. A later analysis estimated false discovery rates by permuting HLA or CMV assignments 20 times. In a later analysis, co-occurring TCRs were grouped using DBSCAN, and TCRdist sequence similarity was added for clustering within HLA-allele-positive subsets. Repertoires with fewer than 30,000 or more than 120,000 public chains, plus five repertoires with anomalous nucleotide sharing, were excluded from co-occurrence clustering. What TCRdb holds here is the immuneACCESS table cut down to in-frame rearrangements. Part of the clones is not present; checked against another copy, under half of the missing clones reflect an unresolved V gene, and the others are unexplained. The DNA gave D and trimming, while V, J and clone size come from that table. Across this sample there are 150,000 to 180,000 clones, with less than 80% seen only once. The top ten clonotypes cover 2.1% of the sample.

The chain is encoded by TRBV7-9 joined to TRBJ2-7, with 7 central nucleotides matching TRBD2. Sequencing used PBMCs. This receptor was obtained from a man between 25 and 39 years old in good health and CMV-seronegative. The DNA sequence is TGTGCCAGCAGCCTAGGGAGCGGGGCGAGCTCCTACGAGCAGTACTTC. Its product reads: CASSLGSGASSYEQYF. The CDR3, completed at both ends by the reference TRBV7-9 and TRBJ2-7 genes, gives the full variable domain DTGVSQNPRHKITKRGQNVTFRCDPISEHNRLYWYRQTLGQGPEFLTYFQNEAQLEKSRLLSDRFSAERPKGSFSTLEIQRTEQGDSAMYLCASSLGSGASSYEQYFGPGTRLTVT.